A single TCR beta chain is shown here with its context. The data are from a study of cytomegalovirus exposure and HLA in healthy donors. The V gene's germline CDR1 is SGHVS and CDR2 FQNEAQ. This CDR3 has 16 amino acids. After removal of 5 bases from V and 5 bases from J, the junction contained 9 bases not matched to a gene. The protocol was immunoSEQ multiplex PCR, while the TCRdb copy is restricted to in-frame clones and leaves out a portion. The sample has about 130,000 clones, about 91% seen once. The receptor comes from a woman younger than 35 in good health and CMV-seronegative. The chain employs TRBV7-8 and TRBJ2-7; 13 positions match TRBD2. Sequenced: PBMCs. The CDR3 nucleotides read TGTGCCAGCAGCCGCGGGGGACTAGCGGGGCTGAACGAGCAGTACTTC. Translated, it gives CASSRGGLAGLNEQYF.